The 10 T cell receptor beta chains given below trace back to one sample, sequenced in a study of blood T cell repertoires in COVID-19. Method: immunoSEQ multiplex PCR; TCRdb's copy keeps in-frame clones and lacks some. The sample consists of roughly 200,000 clones, 80% to 90% of them appearing once. Material for sequencing was PBMCs or T cells enriched from blood (not recorded which). These TCRs come from a young man who had recovered from COVID-19.

This clone occurred once. V and J are TRBV15 and TRBJ2-7, with 7 nucleotides matching TRBD1. The junction had 6 bases not matched to a gene; V was cut back by 1 base and J by 6 bases. This CDR3 has 14 amino acids. The V gene's germline CDR1 is LNHNV and CDR2 YYDKDF (reference sequence). The CDR3 DNA sequence: TGTGCCACCAGCAGAGGCTCACAGGGGACCGAGCAGTACTTC. As protein: CATSRGSQGTEQYF.

The J gene is TRBJ2-1, the V gene TRBV28; 10 bases map to TRBD2. Per germline, CDR1 MDHEN and CDR2 SYDVKM. Trimming at V came to 5 bases and at J to 7 bases, leaving 11 bases not matched to a gene. The CDR3 spans 16 residues. The CDR3 is CASSPSGLAVLNEQFF. CDR3 coding DNA: TGTGCCAGCAGTCCCTCCGGACTAGCGGTTTTAAATGAGCAGTTCTTC.

This clone showed up just once. The chain employs TRBV7-9 and TRBJ2-5, with 7 bases lining up with TRBD2. V dropped 5 bases and J dropped 2; count of bases not matched to a gene: 5. The CDR3 covers 14 residues. Germline V gives CDR1 SEHNR, CDR2 FQNEAQ (reference sequence). CDR3 in DNA: TGTGCCAGCAGCCCCCTAGCGGTACAAGAGACCCAGTACTTC. Translating gives CASSPLAVQETQYF.

CDR3 residues: CASSKQAKGQNIQYF. CDR3 DNA: TGTGCCAGCAGTAAGCAGGCTAAGGGGCAAAACATTCAGTACTTC. The chain carries TRBV27 and TRBJ2-4; D perhaps matches TRBD1 (5 bases). The CDR3 extends over 15 amino acids. Germline V gives CDR1 MNHEY, CDR2 SMNVEV (reference sequence). V was clipped by 5 bases and J by 5 bases, with 16 bases between them.

The chain links TRBV2 to TRBJ2-3; 14 bases are shared with TRBD2. There are 18 residues in the CDR3. J gave up 5 bases and V 4 bases, and 11 bases lay outside the gene matches. CDR1 and CDR2 from the germline V gene are SNHLY and FYNNEI. CDR3 sequence reads: CASSALLGTSGSLDTQYF. For the CDR3, the DNA is TGTGCCAGCAGTGCACTTTTAGGGACTAGCGGGAGTTTAGATACGCAGTATTTT.

CDR3 loop: CASSLGPGGAAFF. In DNA, the CDR3 is TGTGCCAGCAGTTTGGGCCCAGGGGGCGCAGCTTTCTTT. The chain joins TRBV27 to TRBJ1-1; 8 nucleotides align to TRBD1. The CDR3 totals 13 residues. The V and J ends lost 3 bases and 10 bases, in that order; junction bases with no gene match: 7. The germline CDR1 and CDR2 sequences are MNHEY and SMNVEV (reference sequence).

The gene calls are TRBV12-3 or TRBV12-4 and TRBJ2-2; possible D gene TRBD2, 5 bases. The V end was cut by 6 bases, the J end by 7 bases, with 12 bases between. The CDR3 sequence is 13 residues long. CDR3 protein: CASSGGLGGELFF. In nucleotides, the CDR3 is TGTGCCAGCAGCGGCGGGCTTGGCGGGGAGCTGTTTTTT.

The chain carries TRBV6-6 and TRBJ2-1; 9 nucleotides match TRBD2. The germline gives CDR1 MNHNY, CDR2 SVGAGI (reference sequence). The CDR3 consists of 16 residues. V trimming: 5 bases; J trimming: 8 bases; junction bases outside the gene matches: 13. DNA of the CDR3: TGTGCCAGCAGTCGACTGGGGAGCGGGGGGAGTGATGAGCAGTTCTTC. This sequence encodes CASSRLGSGGSDEQFF.

The table lists this clone with a few counts. V is TRBV28 and J is TRBJ1-2; D is undetermined. The germline V gene encodes CDR1 MDHEN and CDR2 SYDVKM. The V end lost 8 bases, the J end lost 0 bases, and 7 bases lay between the germline ends. The CDR3 has 12 amino acids. CDR3 coding DNA: TGTGCCAGCTCGGTATCTAACTATGGCTACACCTTC. Its translation is CASSVSNYGYTF.

The rearrangement uses TRBV2 and TRBJ2-5; 7 bases are shared with TRBD2. Germline-derived CDR1 and CDR2 are SNHLY and FYNNEI. V shed 1 base and J 6 bases; nucleotides not matched to a gene: 5. There are 14 residues in the CDR3. DNA of the CDR3: TGTGCCAGCAGTGAAGAGAGGGAGGGGAAGACCCAGTACTTC. As protein: CASSEEREGKTQYF.